Below are 2 T cell receptor beta chains sequenced from a single sample in a study of shared clonotypes between healthy human individuals. Generated by immunoSEQ multiplex PCR, the TCRdb table keeps only in-frame clones and is missing some. Of about 490,000 clones in the sample, over 65% were seen once. The sequenced sample consisted of PBMCs. All receptors derive from a woman aged 40 to 50 in good health. Some clones in this sample may be carry-over from other donors' samples.

This clone was counted between two and nine times. The sample holds other DNA sequences that translate to the same CDR3. This chain connects TRBV11-2 to TRBJ2-7, with D hard to call. Looked up from germline, CDR1 is SGHAT and CDR2 is FQNNGV. CDR3 size: 12 residues. Trimming stripped 1 base from V and 2 bases from J, with 3 bases between. CDR3: CASSLGTYEQYF. The CDR3, as DNA: TGTGCCAGCAGCTTAGGGACCTACGAGCAGTACTTC. The full variable domain, in which reference TRBV11-2 and TRBJ2-7 provide the parts outside the CDR3, is EAGVAQSPRYKIIEKRQSVAFWCNPISGHATLYWYQQILGQGPKLLIQFQNNGVVDDSQLPKDRFSAERLKGVDSTLKIQPAKLEDSAVYLCASSLGTYEQYFGPGTRLTVT.

The chain couples TRBV6-1 to TRBJ1-1; TRBD1 might be the D (6 bases). The length of the CDR3 is 15 residues. The V end was cut by 3 bases, the J end by 1 base, with 12 bases between. Germline lookup yields CDR1 MNHNS and CDR2 SASEGT. The CDR3 bases are TGTGCCAGCAGTGACTGGGGGCAAAAGAACACTGAAGCTTTCTTT. This encodes CASSDWGQKNTEAFF.